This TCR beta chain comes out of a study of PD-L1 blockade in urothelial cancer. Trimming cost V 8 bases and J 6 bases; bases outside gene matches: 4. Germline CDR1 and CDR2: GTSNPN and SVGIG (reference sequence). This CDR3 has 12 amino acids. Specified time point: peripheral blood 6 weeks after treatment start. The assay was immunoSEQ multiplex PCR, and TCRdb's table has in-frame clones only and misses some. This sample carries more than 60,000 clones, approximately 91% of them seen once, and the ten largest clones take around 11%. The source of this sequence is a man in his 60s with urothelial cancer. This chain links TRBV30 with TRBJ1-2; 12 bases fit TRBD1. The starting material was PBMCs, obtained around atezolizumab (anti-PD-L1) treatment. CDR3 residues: CAGTGGAHGYTF. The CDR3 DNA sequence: TGTGCCGGGACAGGGGGCGCCCATGGCTACACCTTC.